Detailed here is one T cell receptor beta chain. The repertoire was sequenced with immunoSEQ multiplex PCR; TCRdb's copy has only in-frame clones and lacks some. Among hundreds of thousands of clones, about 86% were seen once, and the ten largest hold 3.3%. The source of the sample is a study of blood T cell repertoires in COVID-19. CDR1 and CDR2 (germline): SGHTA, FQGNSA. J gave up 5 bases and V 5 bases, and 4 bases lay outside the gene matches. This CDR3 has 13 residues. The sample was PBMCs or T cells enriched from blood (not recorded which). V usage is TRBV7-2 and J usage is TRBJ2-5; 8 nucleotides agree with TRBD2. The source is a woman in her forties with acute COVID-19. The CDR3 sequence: CASSLGLAETQYF. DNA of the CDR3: TGTGCCAGCAGCCTAGGACTAGCTGAGACCCAGTACTTC.